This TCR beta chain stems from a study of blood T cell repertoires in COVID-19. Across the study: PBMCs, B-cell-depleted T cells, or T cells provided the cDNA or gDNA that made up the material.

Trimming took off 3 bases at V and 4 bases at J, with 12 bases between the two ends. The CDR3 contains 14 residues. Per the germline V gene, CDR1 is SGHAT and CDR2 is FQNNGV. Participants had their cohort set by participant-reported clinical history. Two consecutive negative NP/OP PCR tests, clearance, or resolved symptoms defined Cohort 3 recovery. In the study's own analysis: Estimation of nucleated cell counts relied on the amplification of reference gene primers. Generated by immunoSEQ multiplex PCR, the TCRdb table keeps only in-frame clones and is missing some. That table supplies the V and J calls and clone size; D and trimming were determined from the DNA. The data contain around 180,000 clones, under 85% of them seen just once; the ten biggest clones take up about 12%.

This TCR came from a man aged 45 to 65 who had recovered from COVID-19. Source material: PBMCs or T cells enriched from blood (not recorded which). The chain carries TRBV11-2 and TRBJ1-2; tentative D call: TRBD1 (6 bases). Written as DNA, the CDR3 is TGTGCCAGCAGCTTGACAGGCGAACGCTATGGCTACACCTTC. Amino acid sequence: CASSLTGERYGYTF.